The 19 T cell receptor beta chains reported below all come from one sample, sequenced in a study of T cell responses to AZD1222 COVID-19 vaccine. Produced via immunoSEQ multiplex PCR; TCRdb's table is partial and in-frame only. There are about 83,000 clones in the sample; roughly 90% occur only once, and around 5.1% lies in the top ten. The sequencing here drew on peripheral blood, taken on day 0 of MenACWY control vaccination. These TCRs come from an adult in good health.

The rearrangement links TRBV7-8 to TRBJ2-7, with 9 positions matching TRBD1. Trimming at V came to 0 bases and at J to 5 bases, leaving 11 bases not matched to a gene. This CDR3 is 17 amino acids long. Germline V gene sequence: CDR1 SGHVS, CDR2 FQNEAQ. The DNA of the CDR3 is TGTGCCAGCAGCTTAGCGGGGGCCGGGACAGGGTCCCACGAGCAGTACTTC. Amino acids: CASSLAGAGTGSHEQYF. The whole variable domain, remainder taken from reference TRBV7-8 and TRBJ2-7, is GAGVSQSPRYKVAKRGQDVALRCDPISGHVSLFWYQQALGQGPEFLTYFQNEAQLDKSGLPSDRFFAERPEGSVSTLKIQRTQQEDSAVYLCASSLAGAGTGSHEQYFGPGTRLTVT.

There are a few counts of this clone. The DNA of the CDR3 is TGTGCCAGCAGACGAATGTACGAGCAGTACTTC. It translates to CASRRMYEQYF. The J gene is TRBJ2-7, the V gene TRBV6-5, with D unresolved. Germline V lookup: CDR1 MNHEY, CDR2 SVGAGI. The CDR3 sequence is 11 residues long. Trimming removed 6 bases from V and 4 bases from J, with 7 bases in between.

Concerning this clone itself: Lacking the conserved final phenylalanine or tryptophan, this CDR3 likely reflects a read error. Because the CDR3's place on the DNA is in doubt, the DNA is left out and the CDR3 is given as listed by TCRdb. V and J are TRBV21-1 and TRBJ2-7; TRBD1 is the table's D call and was not checked against the DNA. TRBV21-1 is a pseudogene. The CDR3 extends over 8 residues, inclusive of both ends. CDR3 sequence reads: CASSTWHG.

The sample holds a few counts of this clone. The CDR3 DNA sequence: TGTGCCAGCAGCGTAGGCGCAGATACGCAGTATTTT. This translates into CASSVGADTQYF. The chain carries TRBV9 and TRBJ2-3; D remains unclear. Germline V gene lookup returns CDR1 SGDLS and CDR2 YYNGEE. The CDR3 is 12 amino acids. Trimming pared 0 bases from V and 4 bases from J, leaving 3 bases between.

This chain uses TRBV6-5 with TRBJ2-3; D is uncertain. Trimming took off 0 bases at V and 0 bases at J, with 10 bases between the two ends. CDR3 length: 16 residues. The germline gives CDR1 MNHEY, CDR2 SVGAGI. CDR3 DNA sequence: TGTGCCAGCAGTTACTCGCTCGGATCTAGCACAGATACGCAGTATTTT. It is translated as CASSYSLGSSTDTQYF.

This chain uses TRBV28 with TRBJ2-5, with D unclear. The germline CDR1 and CDR2 sequences are MDHEN and SYDVKM. The CDR3 extends over 16 amino acids. The V end lost 1 base, the J end lost 5 bases, and 17 bases lay between the germline ends. Here the CDR3 DNA reads TGTGCCAGCAGTTTATCGGCCCCTACCCTAAGGGAGACCCAGTACTTC. Its translation is CASSLSAPTLRETQYF.

The genes are TRBV27 and TRBJ2-3; 9 nucleotides match TRBD1. V was clipped by 4 bases and J by 8 bases; unmatched bases: 7. The germline CDR1 and CDR2 sequences are MNHEY and SMNVEV (reference sequence). CDR3 length: 14 residues. CDR3 protein: CASSSPGQGLTQYF. The CDR3 DNA is TGTGCCAGCAGTTCACCGGGACAGGGTCTTACGCAGTATTTT.

This chain connects TRBV30 to TRBJ1-2, with a possible D match to TRBD1 (5 bases). The CDR3 has 13 residues. Germline CDR1 GTSNPN, CDR2 SVGIG (reference sequence). Trimming cost V 4 bases and J 5 bases, with 14 bases left between them. The CDR3 coding sequence is TGTGCCTGGATGGCAGGGTCGGGGTATGGCTACACCTTC. Encoded protein: CAWMAGSGYGYTF. The full variable domain, completed using reference TRBV30 and TRBJ1-2, is SQTIHQWPATLVQPVGSPLSLECTVEGTSNPNLYWYRQAAGRGLQLLFYSVGIGQISSEVPQNLSASRPQDRQFILSSKKLLLSDSGFYLCAWMAGSGYGYTFGSGTRLTVV.

The V and J genes are TRBV7-3 and TRBJ2-3, with D perhaps TRBD1 (5 bases). Trimming shortened V by 8 bases and J by 3 bases, and 9 bases separated the two germline ends. Germline loops: CDR1 SGHTA, CDR2 FQGTGA. The CDR3 is 12 amino acids. CDR3 coding DNA: TGTGCCAGCGCAGGGTCAACAGATACGCAGTATTTT. Translation gives CASAGSTDTQYF.

The chain couples TRBV27 to TRBJ1-2, with D uncertain. In germline, CDR1 is MNHEY, CDR2 SMNVEV (reference sequence). V was clipped by 0 bases and J by 4 bases, with 9 bases between them. The CDR3 runs 14 residues. CDR3 nucleotides: TGTGCCAGCAGTTTATCCCCAGCGATCTATGGCTACACCTTC. Encoded protein: CASSLSPAIYGYTF.

The chain uses TRBV28 and TRBJ2-5; D not certain. The CDR3 runs to 15 residues. CDR1 is MDHEN and CDR2 is SYDVKM in the germline V gene. V lost 3 bases to trimming and J lost 0 bases, with 11 bases between them. CDR3 in DNA: TGTGCCAGCAGTTTGCCAGGATCGTACCAAGAGACCCAGTACTTC. This encodes CASSLPGSYQETQYF.

V usage is TRBV4-3 and J usage is TRBJ1-2, with 12 bases that match TRBD1. This CDR3 has 17 amino acids. Germline V lookup: CDR1 LGHNA, CDR2 YSLEER. J lost 5 bases, V lost 0 bases, and 7 bases had no gene match. The CDR3 loop is CASSQDFGTGGGYGYTF. CDR3 coding DNA: TGCGCCAGCAGCCAAGATTTTGGGACAGGGGGCGGTTATGGCTACACCTTC.

This chain joins TRBV10-3 and TRBJ2-3; D may be TRBD2 (6 bases). The V gene's germline CDR1 is ENHRY and CDR2 SYGVKD. Trimming cost V 3 bases and J 2 bases, with 15 bases left between them. This CDR3 is 16 amino acids long. The CDR3 loop is CAISDGLANDTDTQYF. The CDR3 nucleotides read TGTGCCATCAGTGATGGGCTAGCGAACGACACAGATACGCAGTATTTT.

V and J are TRBV5-1 and TRBJ1-2; D unclear. The CDR3 is made up of 17 amino acids. V was shortened by 0 bases and J by 8 bases, with 23 bases between the two germline ends. Germline V gives CDR1 SGHRS, CDR2 YFSETQ. This CDR3 reads CASSLAPGGAPTEGYTF. The CDR3 nucleotides are TGCGCCAGCAGCTTGGCTCCCGGAGGAGCCCCCACGGAAGGCTACACCTTC.

The V call is TRBV28, the J call TRBJ1-1, with 7 bases lining up with TRBD1. The V segment lost 6 bases and the J segment 1 base; nucleotides outside the gene matches: 8. This CDR3 contains 15 residues. Germline V gives CDR1 MDHEN, CDR2 SYDVKM. The CDR3 coding sequence is TGTGCCAGCAGAAAACAGGGGTGGGGGAACACTGAAGCTTTCTTT. It encodes CASRKQGWGNTEAFF.

This clone was picked up one time. The chain joins TRBV24-1 to TRBJ2-3; tentative D call: TRBD1 (5 bases). V was cut by 9 bases and J by 5 bases, with 17 bases left in between. The CDR3 is 14 residues long. CDR1 KGHDR and CDR2 SFDVKD come from the germline V gene. CDR3 loop: CATSGAQIGDTQYF. Written as DNA, the CDR3 is TGTGCCACCTCTGGGGCCCAGATAGGAGATACGCAGTATTTT.

The V and J genes are TRBV5-4 and TRBJ2-1; 13 nucleotides match TRBD2. The CDR3 length is 15 residues. Per germline, CDR1 SGHNT and CDR2 YYREEE (reference sequence). CDR3 region: CATGLAGNSYNEQFF. The CDR3 region has the DNA TGTGCTACGGGACTAGCGGGGAACTCCTACAATGAGCAGTTCTTC.

In its sample, this clone was seen once. The J gene is TRBJ1-2, the V gene TRBV7-9; no clear D gene. Germline V CDR1 and CDR2: SEHNR, FQNEAQ (reference sequence). This CDR3 has 16 residues. Between the trimmed V and J ends, which lost 0 bases and 3 bases, there was a span of 14 bases. In nucleotides, the CDR3 is TGTGCCAGCAGCTTAGCGGGGAGAGGGTTGGACTATGGCTACACCTTC. Translated: CASSLAGRGLDYGYTF.

The V gene is TRBV9, the J gene TRBJ1-4; 7 bases are shared with TRBD1. V lost 3 bases and J lost 3; bases outside the gene matches: 5. The germline V gene has CDR1 SGDLS and CDR2 YYNGEE. This CDR3 comprises 15 residues. The CDR3 DNA sequence: TGTGCCAGCAGCGCGAATACAGGGGCTAATGAAAAACTGTTTTTT. It codes for CASSANTGANEKLFF. Drawing the rest from reference TRBV9 and TRBJ1-4, the complete variable domain is DSGVTQTPKHLITATGQRVTLRCSPRSGDLSVYWYQQSLDQGLQFLIQYYNGEERAKGNILERFSAQQFPDLHSELNLSSLELGDSALYFCASSANTGANEKLFFGSGTQLSVL.